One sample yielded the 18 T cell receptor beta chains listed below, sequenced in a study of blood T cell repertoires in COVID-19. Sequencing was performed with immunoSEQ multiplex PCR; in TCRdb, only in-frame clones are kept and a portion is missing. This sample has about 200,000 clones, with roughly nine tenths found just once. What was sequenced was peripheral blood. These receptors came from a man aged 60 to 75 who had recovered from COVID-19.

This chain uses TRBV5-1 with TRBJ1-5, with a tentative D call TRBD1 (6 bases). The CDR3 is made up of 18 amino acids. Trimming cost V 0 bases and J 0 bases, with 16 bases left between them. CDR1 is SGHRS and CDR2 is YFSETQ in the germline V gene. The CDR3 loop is CASSLEPGARNSNQPQHF. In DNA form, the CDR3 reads TGCGCCAGCAGCTTGGAACCAGGGGCAAGAAATAGCAATCAGCCCCAGCATTTT.

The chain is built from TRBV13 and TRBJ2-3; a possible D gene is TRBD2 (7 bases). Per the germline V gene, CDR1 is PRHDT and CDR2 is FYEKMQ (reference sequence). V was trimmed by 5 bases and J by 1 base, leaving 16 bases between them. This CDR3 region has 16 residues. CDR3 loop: CASSPGGPGGTDTQYF. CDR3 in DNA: TGTGCCAGCAGCCCCGGGGGGCCCGGAGGCACAGATACGCAGTATTTT.

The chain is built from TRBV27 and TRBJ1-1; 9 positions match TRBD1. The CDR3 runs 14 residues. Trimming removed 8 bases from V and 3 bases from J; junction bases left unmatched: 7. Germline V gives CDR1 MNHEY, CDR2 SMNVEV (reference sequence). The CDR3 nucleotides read TGTGCCAGCCGAGGGACAGGGATTGACACTGAAGCTTTCTTT. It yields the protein CASRGTGIDTEAFF.

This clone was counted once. CDR3 in DNA: TGTGCCAGCAGTTTATCCTCACAGGGGTCGGGGCAGCCCCAGCATTTT. This encodes CASSLSSQGSGQPQHF. The chain joins TRBV28 to TRBJ1-5; 7 nucleotides agree with TRBD1. The CDR3 contains 16 residues. CDR1 and CDR2 from the germline V gene are MDHEN and SYDVKM. V dropped 1 base and J dropped 7; count of bases not matched to a gene: 10.

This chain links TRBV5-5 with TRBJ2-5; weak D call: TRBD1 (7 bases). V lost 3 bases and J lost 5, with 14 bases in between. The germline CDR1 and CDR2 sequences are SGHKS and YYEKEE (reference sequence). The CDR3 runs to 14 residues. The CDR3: CASSSGDREETQYF. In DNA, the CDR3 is TGTGCCAGCAGCTCGGGAGACAGGGAGGAGACCCAGTACTTC.

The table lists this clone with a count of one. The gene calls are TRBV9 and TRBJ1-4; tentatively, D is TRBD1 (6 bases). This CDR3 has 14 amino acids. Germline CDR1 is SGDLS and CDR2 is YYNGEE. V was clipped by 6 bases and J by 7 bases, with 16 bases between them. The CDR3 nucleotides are TGTGCCAGCACCTGGACCGTGGGGGCTGAAAAACTGTTTTTT. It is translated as CASTWTVGAEKLFF.

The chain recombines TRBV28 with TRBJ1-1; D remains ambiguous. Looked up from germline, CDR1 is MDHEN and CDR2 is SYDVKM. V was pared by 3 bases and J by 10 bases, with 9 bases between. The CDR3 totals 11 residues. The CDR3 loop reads CASSFTRSAFF. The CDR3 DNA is TGTGCCAGCAGTTTTACCCGGTCAGCTTTCTTT.

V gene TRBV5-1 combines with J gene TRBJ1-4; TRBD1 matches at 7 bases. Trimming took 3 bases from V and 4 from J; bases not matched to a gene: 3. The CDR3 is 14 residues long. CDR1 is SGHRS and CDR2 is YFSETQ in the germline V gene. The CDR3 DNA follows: TGCGCCAGCAGCTCGGGACAGATTAATGAAAAACTGTTTTTT. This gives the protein CASSSGQINEKLFF. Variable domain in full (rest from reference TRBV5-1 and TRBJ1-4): KAGVTQTPRYLIKTRGQQVTLSCSPISGHRSVSWYQQTPGQGLQFLFEYFSETQRNKGNFPGRFSGRQFSNSRSEMNVSTLELGDSALYLCASSSGQINEKLFFGSGTQLSVL.

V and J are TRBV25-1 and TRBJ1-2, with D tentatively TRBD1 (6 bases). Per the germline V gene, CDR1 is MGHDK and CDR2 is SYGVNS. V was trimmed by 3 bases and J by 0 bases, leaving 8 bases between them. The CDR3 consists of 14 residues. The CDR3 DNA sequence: TGTGCCAGCAGTGACAGGGGAGCTAACTATGGCTACACCTTC. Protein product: CASSDRGANYGYTF.

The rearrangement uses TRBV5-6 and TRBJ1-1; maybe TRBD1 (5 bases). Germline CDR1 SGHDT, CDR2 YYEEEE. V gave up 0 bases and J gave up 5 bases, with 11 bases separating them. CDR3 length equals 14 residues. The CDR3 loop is CASSLVQGGTEAFF. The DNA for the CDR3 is TGTGCCAGCAGCTTGGTCCAGGGAGGGACTGAAGCTTTCTTT. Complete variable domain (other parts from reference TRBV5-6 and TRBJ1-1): DAGVTQSPTHLIKTRGQQVTLRCSPKSGHDTVSWYQQALGQGPQFIFQYYEEEERQRGNFPDRFSGHQFPNYSSELNVNALLLGDSALYLCASSLVQGGTEAFFGQGTRLTVV.

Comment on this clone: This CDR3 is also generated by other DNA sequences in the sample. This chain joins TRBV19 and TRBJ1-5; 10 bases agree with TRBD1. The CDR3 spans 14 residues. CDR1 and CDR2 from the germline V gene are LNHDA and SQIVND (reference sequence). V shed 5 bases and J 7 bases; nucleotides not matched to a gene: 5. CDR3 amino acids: CASSGTGDGQPQHF. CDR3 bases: TGTGCCAGTAGTGGGACAGGGGACGGACAGCCCCAGCATTTT.

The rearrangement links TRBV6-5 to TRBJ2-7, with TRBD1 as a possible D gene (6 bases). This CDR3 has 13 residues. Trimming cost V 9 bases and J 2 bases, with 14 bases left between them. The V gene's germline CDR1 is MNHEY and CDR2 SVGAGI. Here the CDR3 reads CASQTGRAYEQYF. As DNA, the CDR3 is TGTGCCAGTCAAACAGGGCGCGCCTACGAGCAGTACTTC.

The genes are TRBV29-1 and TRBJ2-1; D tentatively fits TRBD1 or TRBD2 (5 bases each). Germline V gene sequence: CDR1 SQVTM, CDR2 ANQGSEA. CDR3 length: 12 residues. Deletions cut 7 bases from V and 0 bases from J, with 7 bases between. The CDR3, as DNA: TGCAGCGGGGGGAGCTCCTACAATGAGCAGTTCTTC. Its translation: CSGGSSYNEQFF.

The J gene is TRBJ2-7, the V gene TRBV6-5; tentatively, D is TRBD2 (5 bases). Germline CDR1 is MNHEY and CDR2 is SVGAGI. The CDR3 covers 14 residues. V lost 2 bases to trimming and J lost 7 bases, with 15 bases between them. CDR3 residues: CASSYPAARGEQYF. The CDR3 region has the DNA TGTGCCAGCAGTTACCCGGCCGCTCGCGGGGAGCAGTACTTC.

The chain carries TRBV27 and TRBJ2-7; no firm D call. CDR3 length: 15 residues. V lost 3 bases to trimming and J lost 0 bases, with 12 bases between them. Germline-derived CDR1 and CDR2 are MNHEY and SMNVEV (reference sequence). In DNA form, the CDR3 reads TGTGCCAGCAGTTTGAGAGGTCTCGGCTCCTACGAGCAGTACTTC. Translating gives CASSLRGLGSYEQYF.

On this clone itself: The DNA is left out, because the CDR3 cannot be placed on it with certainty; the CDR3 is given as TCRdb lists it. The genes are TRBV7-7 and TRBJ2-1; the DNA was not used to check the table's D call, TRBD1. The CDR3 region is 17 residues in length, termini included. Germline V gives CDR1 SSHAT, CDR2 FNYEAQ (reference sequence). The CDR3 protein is CASSLSLRARGSNEQFF.

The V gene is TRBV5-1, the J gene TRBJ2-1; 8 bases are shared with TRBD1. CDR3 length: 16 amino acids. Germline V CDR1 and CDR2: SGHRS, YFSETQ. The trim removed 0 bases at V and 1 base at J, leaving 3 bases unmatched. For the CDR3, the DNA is TGCGCCAGCAGCTTGGCCAGGGGGCTATCCTACAATGAGCAGTTCTTC. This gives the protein CASSLARGLSYNEQFF. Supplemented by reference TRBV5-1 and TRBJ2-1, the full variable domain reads KAGVTQTPRYLIKTRGQQVTLSCSPISGHRSVSWYQQTPGQGLQFLFEYFSETQRNKGNFPGRFSGRQFSNSRSEMNVSTLELGDSALYLCASSLARGLSYNEQFFGPGTRLTVL.

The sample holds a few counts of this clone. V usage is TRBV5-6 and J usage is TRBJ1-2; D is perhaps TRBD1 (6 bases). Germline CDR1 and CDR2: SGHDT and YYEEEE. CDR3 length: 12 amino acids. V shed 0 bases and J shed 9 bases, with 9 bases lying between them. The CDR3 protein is CASSLDTGSYTF. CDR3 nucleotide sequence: TGTGCCAGCAGCTTGGATACAGGGAGCTACACCTTC.